Below, one T cell receptor (beta chain) is given with its context. The antigen remains undetermined. Genomic DNA per cell subset filled all wells of several immunoSEQ plates. TCRdb's copy holds only in-frame clones and misses some; the assay was immunoSEQ multiplex PCR. The sample consists of about 1.5 million clones, about 96% of them appearing once. The entry originates in a study of shared clonotypes between healthy human individuals. Study-level background: For every donor, three CD4 naive, three CD4 memory, two CD8 naive and one CD8 memory plates were used. Study-wide results and caveats: Generation probability values for non-shared clonotypes were lower than those for clonotypes shared by all four donors.

The CDR3 length is 11 residues. Germline CDR1 and CDR2: SGHNT and YENEEA. The V end lost 2 bases, the J end lost 11 bases, and 7 bases lay between the germline ends. The chain employs TRBV11-3 and TRBJ2-1; D is ambiguous. The TCR was taken from a man younger than 45 in good health. Sequencing was done on a sample of naive CD4+ T cells sorted from blood. Subset described: CD45RA+ positively selected. The CDR3 DNA reads TGTGCCAGCAGCTTATCCGGCCAGCAGTTCTTC. As protein: CASSLSGQQFF.